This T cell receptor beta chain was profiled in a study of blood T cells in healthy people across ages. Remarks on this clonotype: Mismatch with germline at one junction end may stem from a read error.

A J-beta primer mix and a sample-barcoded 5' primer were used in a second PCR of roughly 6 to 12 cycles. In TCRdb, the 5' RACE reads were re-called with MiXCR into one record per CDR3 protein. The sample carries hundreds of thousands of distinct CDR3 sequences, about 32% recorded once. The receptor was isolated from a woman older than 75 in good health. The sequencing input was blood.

CDR3 nucleotide sequence: TGTGCCTGCAGCCCACTGCGGGGGGGCGGGGAGACCCAGTACTTC. It specifies CACSPLRGGGETQYF. The rearrangement uses TRBV5-6 and TRBJ2-5, with 9 positions matching TRBD2. CDR1 SGHDT and CDR2 YYEEEE come from the germline V gene. The CDR3 length is 15 residues.